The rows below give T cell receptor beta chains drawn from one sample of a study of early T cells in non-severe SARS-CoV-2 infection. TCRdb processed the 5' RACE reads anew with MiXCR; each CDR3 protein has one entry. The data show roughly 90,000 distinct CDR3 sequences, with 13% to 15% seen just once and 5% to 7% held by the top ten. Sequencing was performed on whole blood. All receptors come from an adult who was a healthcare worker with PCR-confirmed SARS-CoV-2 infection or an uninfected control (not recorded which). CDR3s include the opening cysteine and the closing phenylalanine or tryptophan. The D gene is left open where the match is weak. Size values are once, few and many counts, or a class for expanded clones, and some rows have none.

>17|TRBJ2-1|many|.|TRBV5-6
TGTGCCAGCAGCTTGGCGGGACTCCACTCGGGGAACAATGAGCAGTTCTTC
CASSLAGLHSGNNEQFF
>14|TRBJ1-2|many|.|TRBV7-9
TGTGCCAGCAGCTCCGAGGCAAGTGTGAATGGCTACACCTTC
CASSSEASVNGYTF
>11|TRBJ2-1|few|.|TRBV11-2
TGTGCCAGCAGCCCCGGGATTGAGCAGTTCTTC
CASSPGIEQFF
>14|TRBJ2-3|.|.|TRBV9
TGTGCCAGCAGCGTAGCCTCTAGCACAGATACGCAGTATTTT
CASSVASSTDTQYF
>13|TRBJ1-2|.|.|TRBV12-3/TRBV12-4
TGTGCCAGCAGTTGGACAGATAACTATGGCTACACCTTC
CASSWTDNYGYTF
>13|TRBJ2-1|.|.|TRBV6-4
TGTGCCAGCAGTGACTCGTCGTTCAATGAGCAGTTCTTC
CASSDSSFNEQFF
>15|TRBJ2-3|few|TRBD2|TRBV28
TGTGCCAGCAGTTTTGTGCGGGGGAACACAGATACGCAGTATTTT
CASSFVRGNTDTQYF
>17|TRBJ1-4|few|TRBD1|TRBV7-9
TGTGCCAGCAGCTTAATCACAGGGGCGGCAACTAATGAAAAACTGTTTTTT
CASSLITGAATNEKLFF
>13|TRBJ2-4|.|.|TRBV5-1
TGCGCCAGCAGCTTGGCCGGGGATAACATTCAGTACTTC
CASSLAGDNIQYF
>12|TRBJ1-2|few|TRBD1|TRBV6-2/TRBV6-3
TGTGCCAGCAGCCGGACAGGGGACGGCTACACCTTC
CASSRTGDGYTF
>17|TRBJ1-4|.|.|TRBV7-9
TGTACCAGCAGCTTAGGCCCCTCCAGCGCAACTAATGAAAAACTGTTTTTT
CTSSLGPSSATNEKLFF
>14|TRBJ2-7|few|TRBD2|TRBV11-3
TGTGCCAGCAGCTCATGGGAGGGCGGAGGCGAGCAGTACTTC
CASSSWEGGGEQYF